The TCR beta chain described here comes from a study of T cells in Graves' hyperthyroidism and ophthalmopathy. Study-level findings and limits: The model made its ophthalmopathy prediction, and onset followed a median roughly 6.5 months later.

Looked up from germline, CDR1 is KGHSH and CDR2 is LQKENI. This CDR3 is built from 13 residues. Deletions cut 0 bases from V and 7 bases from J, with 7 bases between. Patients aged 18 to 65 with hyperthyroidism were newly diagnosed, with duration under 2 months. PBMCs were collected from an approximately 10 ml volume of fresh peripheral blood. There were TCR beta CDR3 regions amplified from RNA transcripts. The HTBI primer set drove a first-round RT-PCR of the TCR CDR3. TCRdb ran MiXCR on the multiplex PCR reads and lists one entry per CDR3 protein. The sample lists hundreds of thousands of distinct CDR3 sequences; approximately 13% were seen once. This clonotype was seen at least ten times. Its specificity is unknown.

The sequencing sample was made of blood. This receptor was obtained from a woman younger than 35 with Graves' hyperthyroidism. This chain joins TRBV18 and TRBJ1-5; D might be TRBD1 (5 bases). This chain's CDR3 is CASSPPGEQPQHF. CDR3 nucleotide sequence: TGTGCCAGCTCACCACCAGGGGAACAGCCCCAGCATTTT.